This T cell receptor (beta chain) appears in the sequencing data of a study of control samples from healthy donors and cancer patients. V was cut by 4 bases and J by 3 bases, with 14 bases left in between. This CDR3 is 15 amino acids long. Germline CDR1 reads SGHAT; CDR2 reads FQDESV (reference sequence). This table comes from immunoSEQ multiplex PCR, and its TCRdb copy is limited to in-frame clones, with some not included. The repertoire consists of about 94,000 clones, with roughly nine tenths occurring once and the leading ten covering less than 4.5%. The origin of this receptor is a young woman in good health. The V and J genes are TRBV11-1 and TRBJ2-3, with D hard to call. The specimen was blood. CDR3 loop: CASSSRTDLTDTQYF. The DNA for the CDR3 is TGTGCCAGCAGCTCCCGTACCGACCTGACAGATACGCAGTATTTT. Based on the CDR3 plus reference TRBV11-1 and TRBJ2-3, the full variable domain is EAEVAQSPRYKITEKSQAVAFWCDPISGHATLYWYRQILGQGPELLVQFQDESVVDDSQLPKDRFSAERLKGVDSTLKIQPAELGDSAMYLCASSSRTDLTDTQYFGPGTRLTVL.